Included here is one TCR beta chain sequence, with context. These data are taken from a study of blood T cell repertoires in COVID-19. Study at large: The United States, Italy and Spain provided the acute and convalescent COVID-19 samples. The cDNA or gDNA used as material had been derived from T cells, B-cell-depleted T cells, or PBMCs.

Produced via immunoSEQ multiplex PCR; TCRdb's table is partial and in-frame only. The table has some 130,000 clones, approximately 70% seen once. CDR1 and CDR2 from the germline V gene are MDHEN and SYDVKM. V lost 5 bases, J lost 6 bases, and 22 bases lay in between. The CDR3 has 16 amino acids. The receptor was derived from a woman in her 70s with acute or convalescent COVID-19. Sequenced: peripheral blood. The gene calls are TRBV28 and TRBJ2-5; D may be TRBD1 (6 bases). For the CDR3, the DNA is TGTGCCAGCAGTCCGGGACATTTAGACCCGATCCAGACCCAGTACTTC. This encodes CASSPGHLDPIQTQYF.